The entry that follows covers one TCR beta chain sequence. The antigen remains unidentified. The sample is drawn from a study of T cell repertoires in cytomegalovirus infection. Looking at the study overall: In the study, CMV epitopes included recently identified HLA-C-restricted and well-studied HLA-B-restricted ones. A matching HLA type, together with CMV infection, was signaled by public TCR beta signatures.

Via MiXCR, TCRdb re-called the reads, giving one row per CDR3 protein. Among fewer than 950,000 distinct CDR3 sequences listed, approximately 30% were seen once. The CDR3 runs 15 residues. V dropped 5 bases and J dropped 4; count of bases not matched to a gene: 10. The germline V gene encodes CDR1 SEHNR and CDR2 FQNEAQ (reference sequence). The chain couples TRBV7-9 to TRBJ2-7; 8 nucleotides agree with TRBD1. The sample here was cultured CD8+ T cells from PBMCs, taken from culture after CMV antigen stimulation. The TCR sequence derives from a human donor in good health (CMV status not recorded). Some clones in this sample may be carry-over from other donors' samples. The CDR3 loop reads CASSTGTGRGYEQYF. In DNA form, the CDR3 reads TGTGCCAGCAGCACAGGGACAGGTCGGGGGTACGAGCAGTACTTC.